Shown below are 32 T cell receptor beta chains from a single sample sequenced in a study of human T cells and chemical hapten exposure. TCRdb called the RACE reads again in MiXCR, with one record for every CDR3 protein. The sample includes around 71,000 distinct CDR3 sequences, roughly 9.2% of them seen just once. Time point specified: patch test 1, 2 weeks after DPC sensitization. Treatment reported: therapeutic diphenylcyclopropenone sensitization with weekly scalp DPC. The sample consisted of whole blood, taken in connection with sensitization to the hapten diphenylcyclopropenone (DPC). These receptors were collected from a woman in her forties with alopecia areata. Some clones in this sample may be carry-over from other donors' samples.

This clonotype occurred many times. The CDR3 here is CASSYPGLAPDTQYF. CDR3 DNA sequence: TGTGCCAGCAGTTACCCGGGACTAGCGCCAGATACGCAGTATTTT. The chain carries TRBV6-2 or TRBV6-3 and TRBJ2-3; TRBD2 matches 10 bases. The CDR3 runs 15 residues. Losses at the gene ends were 2 bases for V and 4 bases for J; bases not matched to a gene: 3. Germline CDR1 reads MNHEY; CDR2 reads SVGEGT.

This clonotype has a handful of counts. The chain uses TRBV28 and TRBJ2-6, with a possible D match to TRBD1 (5 bases). The CDR3 contains 17 residues. Trimming pared 1 base from V and 4 bases from J, leaving 14 bases between. CDR1 and CDR2 from the germline V gene are MDHEN and SYDVKM. The CDR3 here is CASSLFAGLAGANVLTF. The DNA of the CDR3 is TGTGCCAGCAGTTTATTCGCAGGGCTTGCGGGGGCCAACGTCCTGACTTTC.

This clonotype occurred many times. The rearrangement links TRBV6-2 or TRBV6-3 to TRBJ2-5; D not certain. Germline V gene lookup returns CDR1 MNHEY and CDR2 SVGEGT. CDR3 length: 11 residues. Trimming shortened V by 2 bases and J by 5 bases, and 3 bases separated the two germline ends. In DNA, the CDR3 is TGTGCCAGCAGTTACAAGGAGACCCAGTACTTC. Residues: CASSYKETQYF.

This clonotype was counted between two and nine times. This chain uses TRBV28 with TRBJ1-5, with D maybe TRBD1 (5 bases). From germline, CDR1 is MDHEN and CDR2 SYDVKM. Deletions cut 3 bases from V and 7 bases from J, with 10 bases between. This CDR3 has 13 amino acids. The CDR3 loop is CASSFWGSQPQHF. In DNA, the CDR3 is TGTGCCAGCAGTTTCTGGGGGAGCCAGCCCCAGCATTTT.

A few counts support this clonotype. The CDR3 DNA reads TGTGCCAGCAGCCAAGGTTTCAGTCAAGAGACCCAGTACTTC. Its protein product is CASSQGFSQETQYF. V gene TRBV3-1 combines with J gene TRBJ2-5; D is unclear. Trimming pared 1 base from V and 2 bases from J, leaving 8 bases between. The CDR3 has 14 amino acids. Germline lookup yields CDR1 LGHDT and CDR2 YNNKEL (reference sequence).

This chain joins TRBV6-6 and TRBJ2-5; D might be TRBD2 (7 bases). The CDR3 loop spans 14 amino acids. Germline CDR1 is MNHNY and CDR2 is SVGAGI (reference sequence). The V gene lost 5 bases and the J gene lost 4 bases, with 14 bases spanning the gap. Here the CDR3 DNA reads TGTGCCAGCAGTGACACGGGGGGCCGAGAGACCCAGTACTTC. Residues: CASSDTGGRETQYF.

This clonotype turned up a few times. The chain recombines TRBV7-9 with TRBJ1-1, with D maybe TRBD1 (6 bases). The CDR3 is made up of 14 amino acids. Germline V CDR1 and CDR2: SEHNR, FQNEAQ (reference sequence). V lost 2 bases to trimming and J lost 2 bases, with 9 bases between them. CDR3 loop: CASSLWGANTEAFF. In nucleotides, the CDR3 is TGTGCCAGCAGCTTATGGGGGGCTAACACTGAAGCTTTCTTT.

This clonotype was recorded many times. This chain connects TRBV7-8 to TRBJ1-5; no clear D. Germline loops: CDR1 SGHVS, CDR2 FQNEAQ. V gave up 1 base and J gave up 0 bases, with 7 bases separating them. CDR3 length: 15 amino acids. The CDR3 sequence: CASSLVRDSNQPQHF. CDR3 nucleotides: TGTGCCAGCAGCTTAGTCAGAGATAGCAATCAGCCCCAGCATTTT.

This clonotype has at least ten counts. The chain uses TRBV7-3 and TRBJ2-5; maybe TRBD2 (6 bases). The V end lost 0 bases, the J end lost 0 bases, and 11 bases lay between the germline ends. Germline-derived CDR1 and CDR2 are SGHTA and FQGTGA. This CDR3 is 16 amino acids long. CDR3 amino acids: CASSLTGLRDQETQYF. DNA for the CDR3: TGTGCCAGCAGCTTAACGGGACTCAGGGACCAAGAGACCCAGTACTTC. Combining the CDR3 with reference TRBV7-3 and TRBJ2-5 gives the whole variable domain GAGVSQTPSNKVTEKGKYVELRCDPISGHTALYWYRQSLGQGPEFLIYFQGTGAADDSGLPNDRFFAVRPEGSVSTLKIQRTERGDSAVYLCASSLTGLRDQETQYFGPGTRLLVL.

The chain employs TRBV27 and TRBJ1-5, with 7 bases that match TRBD1. CDR1 is MNHEY and CDR2 is SMNVEV in the germline V gene (reference sequence). V was pared by 2 bases and J by 7 bases, with 11 bases of the junction left unmatched. This CDR3 is 16 amino acids long. The CDR3 loop reads CASSLEGGPRGQPQHF. For the CDR3, the DNA is TGTGCCAGCAGTTTAGAAGGGGGCCCCCGGGGACAGCCCCAGCATTTT.

A few counts support this clonotype. The rearrangement links TRBV9 to TRBJ1-6; 7 bases are a match to TRBD1. The V and J ends lost 0 bases and 10 bases, in that order; junction bases with no gene match: 10. Germline CDR1 reads SGDLS; CDR2 reads YYNGEE. The CDR3 loop spans 16 amino acids. The chain's CDR3 is CASSVEQTGTRSPLHF. CDR3 DNA: TGTGCCAGCAGCGTAGAGCAGACAGGGACTCGCTCACCCCTCCACTTT.

This clonotype was seen only a few times. The rearrangement joins TRBV19 to TRBJ2-1; 13 bases agree with TRBD2. Germline V lookup: CDR1 LNHDA, CDR2 SQIVND (reference sequence). The CDR3 runs to 14 residues. V was pared by 6 bases and J by 10 bases, with 6 bases of the junction left unmatched. The CDR3 sequence is CASRLGLAGSEQFF. The CDR3 bases are TGTGCCAGTAGGCTGGGACTAGCGGGGAGCGAGCAGTTCTTC.

This clonotype was detected a few times. The chain joins TRBV6-5 to TRBJ2-7; D perhaps matches TRBD1 (6 bases). V was shortened by 4 bases and J by 4 bases, with 17 bases between the two germline ends. CDR3 length equals 15 residues. Germline CDR1 and CDR2: MNHEY and SVGAGI. The CDR3, as DNA: TGTGCCAGCAGTTCACCGGGACACGGGTTTTACGAGCAGTACTTC. This encodes CASSSPGHGFYEQYF.

This clonotype was detected ten times or more. This chain joins TRBV2 and TRBJ2-3, with 8 positions matching TRBD2. Germline loops: CDR1 SNHLY, CDR2 FYNNEI. The CDR3 runs 14 residues. J gave up 2 bases and V 8 bases, and 6 bases lay outside the gene matches. CDR3 loop: CASLAGGTTDTQYF. The CDR3 bases are TGTGCCAGCCTCGCGGGGGGCACCACAGATACGCAGTATTTT.

This clonotype appeared many times. The gene calls are TRBV7-9 and TRBJ1-1; D may be TRBD1 (5 bases). Germline CDR1 SEHNR, CDR2 FQNEAQ (reference sequence). V gave up 5 bases and J gave up 8 bases, with 9 bases separating them. The CDR3 consists of 11 residues. The CDR3 sequence is CASSNRDEAFF. CDR3 bases: TGTGCCAGCAGCAACCGGGACGAAGCTTTCTTT.

This clonotype was seen only a few times. The gene calls are TRBV5-4 and TRBJ2-2, with D tentatively TRBD1 (7 bases). The V end lost 2 bases, the J end lost 6 bases, and 8 bases lay between the germline ends. CDR1 is SGHNT, CDR2 YYREEE, per germline (reference sequence). This CDR3 is built from 13 residues. The CDR3 loop is CASSFRGAGELFF. The CDR3 DNA reads as TGTGCCAGCAGCTTCAGGGGGGCCGGGGAGCTGTTTTTT.

Comments on this clonotype: The missing conserved phenylalanine or tryptophan at the end of this CDR3 makes a read error likely. J is TRBJ2-3 and V is TRBV4-1, with a weak D call TRBD2 (6 bases). Germline V gives CDR1 MGHRA, CDR2 YSYEKL. The CDR3 is made up of 15 amino acids. Trimming pared 4 bases from V and 1 base from J, leaving 12 bases between. The chain's CDR3 is CASSRGLFGTDTQYL. CDR3 nucleotides: TGCGCCAGCAGCCGGGGACTCTTCGGCACAGATACGCAGTATTTA.

This clonotype has at least ten counts. The chain employs TRBV7-2 and TRBJ2-7; no firm D call. This CDR3 spans 14 amino acids. V was pared by 0 bases and J by 7 bases, with 13 bases between. In germline, CDR1 is SGHTA, CDR2 FQGNSA. The CDR3 coding sequence is TGTGCCAGCAGCTTAGCCGTACTGGTCTCGGAGCAGTACTTC. It codes for CASSLAVLVSEQYF.

Ten or more counts support this clonotype. V is TRBV4-2 and J is TRBJ1-5; D not certain. The CDR3 has 17 amino acids. The V end lost 0 bases, the J end lost 2 bases, and 14 bases lay between the germline ends. Germline CDR1 reads LGHNA; CDR2 reads YNFKEQ. This chain's CDR3 is CASSQDFRVFGNQPQHF. The CDR3 nucleotides read TGTGCCAGCAGCCAAGATTTCCGGGTATTTGGCAATCAGCCCCAGCATTTT.

This clonotype showed up just a few times. This sequence joins TRBV4-2 and TRBJ2-3; no definite D call. This CDR3 contains 16 residues. From germline, CDR1 is LGHNA and CDR2 YNFKEQ. V lost 0 bases and J 4 bases, leaving 14 bases between the germline ends. The CDR3 is CASSQEGDRLADTQYF. CDR3 nucleotides: TGTGCCAGCAGCCAAGAAGGAGACCGCCTCGCAGATACGCAGTATTTT.

The chain is built from TRBV4-3 and TRBJ2-6, with D tentatively TRBD2 (6 bases). Germline values: CDR1 LGHNA, CDR2 YSLEER. There are 17 residues in the CDR3. With 1 base removed from V and 0 bases from J, the gap between germline ends came to 10 bases. The CDR3 DNA follows: TGCGCCAGCAGCCAAGCCTCCGGGGGCTCTGGGGCCAACGTCCTGACTTTC. This sequence encodes CASSQASGGSGANVLTF.

This clonotype was found many times. V is TRBV6-2 or TRBV6-3 and J is TRBJ1-6, with TRBD1 as a possible D gene (6 bases). The germline V and J ends were trimmed by 5 bases and 7 bases, with 6 bases remaining between them. The CDR3 extends over 12 amino acids. Germline CDR1 and CDR2: MNHEY and SVGEGT. The CDR3: CASSTGNSPLHF. DNA for the CDR3: TGTGCCAGCAGTACAGGGAATTCACCCCTCCACTTT.

This clonotype was observed at least ten times. The rearrangement uses TRBV18 and TRBJ1-2; 8 bases are a match to TRBD1. CDR3 length: 15 residues. Losses at the gene ends were 2 bases for V and 2 bases for J; bases not matched to a gene: 4. Germline V gene data show CDR1 as KGHSH and CDR2 as LQKENI. CDR3 nucleotides: TGTGCCAGCTCACCAGAAAGGACAGGGAACTATGGCTACACCTTC. Amino acid sequence: CASSPERTGNYGYTF.

This clonotype showed up just a few times. The rearrangement uses TRBV29-1 and TRBJ1-1; 8 nucleotides agree with TRBD1. J gave up 4 bases and V 6 bases, and 4 bases lay outside the gene matches. Per germline, CDR1 SQVTM and CDR2 ANQGSEA. The CDR3 is 12 amino acids. CDR3 in DNA: TGCAGCGTCGACAGGGGTGGCACTGAAGCTTTCTTT. Amino acids: CSVDRGGTEAFF.

The table lists this clonotype with many counts. The rearrangement joins TRBV20-1 to TRBJ1-5; the D gene is possibly TRBD1 (6 bases). Germline CDR1 is DFQATT and CDR2 is SNEGSKA (reference sequence). This CDR3 is built from 13 residues. V shed 6 bases and J shed 1 base, with 10 bases lying between them. CDR3 DNA: TGCAGTGCAGTTACAGGGAGCAATCAGCCCCAGCATTTT. Translation gives CSAVTGSNQPQHF.

Ten or more counts support this clonotype. The chain has TRBV7-2 and TRBJ1-3; 7 nucleotides match TRBD1. Germline CDR1 and CDR2: SGHTA and FQGNSA. The CDR3 runs to 16 residues. V shed 5 bases, J shed 0 bases, and the junction held 7 bases outside the gene matches. The CDR3 coding sequence is TGTGCCAGCAGCAGGGAGGGGACAGCCTCTGGAAACACCATATATTTT. Its translation: CASSREGTASGNTIYF.

This clonotype was observed a handful of times. The chain recombines TRBV12-3 or TRBV12-4 with TRBJ2-1; unclear D gene. The germline V and J ends were trimmed by 8 bases and 4 bases, with 15 bases remaining between them. The CDR3 consists of 14 residues. CDR3 coding DNA: TGTGCCAGCTCCCGAGCCCTTACTTACAATGAGCAGTTCTTC. Residues: CASSRALTYNEQFF.

The J gene is TRBJ2-5, the V gene TRBV19, with D tentatively TRBD1 (6 bases). Per the germline V gene, CDR1 is LNHDA and CDR2 is SQIVND (reference sequence). Trimming cost V 5 bases and J 5 bases, with 12 bases left between them. The CDR3 is made up of 13 amino acids. CDR3 DNA sequence: TGTGCCAGTAGTCCCTGGGGGCGTGAGACCCAGTACTTC. Protein: CASSPWGRETQYF.

About this clonotype itself: This could be a read error, since a much larger clone is one nucleotide away. The DNA of the CDR3 is TGTGCCAGCAGCCAAGCCGGGGGCGCAGATACGCAGTATTTT. It is translated as CASSQAGGADTQYF. This chain links TRBV4-2 with TRBJ2-3; D may match TRBD1 or TRBD2 (6 bases each). V gave up 1 base and J gave up 4 bases, with 9 bases separating them. This CDR3 has 14 residues. The germline gives CDR1 LGHNA, CDR2 YNFKEQ.

This clonotype was seen at least ten times. The J gene is TRBJ2-7, the V gene TRBV18; D is undetermined. The CDR3 totals 14 residues. Per the germline V gene, CDR1 is KGHSH and CDR2 is LQKENI. V was pared by 5 bases and J by 2 bases, with 13 bases between. Here the CDR3 DNA reads TGTGCCAGCTCAGCAGAGGCCGGCACCTACGAGCAGTACTTC. Amino acids: CASSAEAGTYEQYF.

This sequence joins TRBV29-1 and TRBJ1-3, with 9 bases aligning to TRBD1. Losses at the gene ends were 3 bases for V and 3 bases for J; bases not matched to a gene: 9. Germline-derived CDR1 and CDR2 are SQVTM and ANQGSEA. This CDR3 has 16 amino acids. CDR3 region: CSVEGPGTGIGNTIYF. CDR3 nucleotide sequence: TGCAGCGTTGAGGGACCTGGGACAGGGATTGGAAACACCATATATTTT.

This clonotype was detected only a few times. This chain connects TRBV9 to TRBJ1-4, with TRBD1 as a possible D gene (5 bases). CDR1 and CDR2 from the germline V gene are SGDLS and YYNGEE. The CDR3 spans 15 residues. Trimming shortened V by 4 bases and J by 7 bases, and 17 bases separated the two germline ends. The CDR3 region has the DNA TGTGCCAGCAGCCCCCCGGCGCAGGGCGGTGAAAAACTGTTTTTT. Encoded protein: CASSPPAQGGEKLFF.